This TCR beta chain was identified during a study of T-cell reconstitution after alpha-beta-depleted transplantation in children. Unique molecular identifiers featured in how the TCRbeta library was prepared. TCRdb re-called the PCR reads through MiXCR, storing one row per CDR3 protein. In the table there are under 250,000 distinct CDR3 sequences, 24% of which are singletons. Study-level findings and limits: After transplant, at about two months, alpha-beta T cells were reportedly derived from several hundred expanded graft clones. T cells produced anew were the main source of T-cell counts and diversity one year after transplant. Surviving thymic progenitors and recipient T cells were the source of high TCRbeta diversity at day 60 in some patients.

With regard to this clonotype: Its antigen is as yet unknown.

From germline, CDR1 is LGHNA and CDR2 YNFKEQ. Between the trimmed V and J ends, which lost 3 bases and 2 bases, there was a span of 12 bases. This CDR3 comprises 15 residues. The gene calls are TRBV4-2 and TRBJ2-3; D possibly corresponds to TRBD2 (6 bases). The material was PBMCs, mostly from graft donor cells, obtained 360 days after TCRalphabeta/CD19-depleted stem cell transplant. The TCR sequence derives from a female patient between 2 and 15 years old who had a stem cell transplant for congenital amegakaryocytic thrombocytopenia, so the T cells may come from the graft donor. CDR3 protein: CASSQGGLYTDTQYF. CDR3 bases: TGTGCCAGCAGCCAGGGGGGTCTGTACACAGATACGCAGTATTTT.